This T cell receptor (beta chain) was recorded in a study of blood T cell repertoires in COVID-19. Study-level information: The origin of the acute and convalescent COVID-19 samples was the United States, Italy and Spain. In each case, the material was cDNA or gDNA derived from T cells, B-cell-depleted T cells, or PBMCs.

The CDR3 totals 13 residues. With 6 bases removed from V and 7 bases from J, the gap between germline ends came to 13 bases. CDR1 and CDR2 from the germline V gene are SGHNT and YENEEA. Source study methods: From reference gene primer amplification, estimates of nucleated cell counts were derived. Sequenced by immunoSEQ multiplex PCR; TCRdb stores in-frame clones only, minus some. Clone size and the V and J calls come from that table; the DNA yielded D and trimming. The data show fewer than 300,000 clones, 85% seen once. The clonotype originates from a human donor in a cohort sampled during active COVID-19. The chain couples TRBV11-3 to TRBJ2-1, with a tentative D call TRBD2 (6 bases). Sequencing used peripheral blood. Written as DNA, the CDR3 is TGTGCCAGCAGTACCCTTGGGGGGAATGAGCAGTTCTTC. Protein sequence: CASSTLGGNEQFF.